This T cell receptor beta chain was identified in a study of PD-1 blockade in classical Hodgkin lymphoma. Every one of the patients relapsed after autologous stem cell transplantation (brentuximab vedotin exposure was variable). Overall study results and limits: At C4D1, TCR diversity had climbed significantly for CD4+ cells, though not for CD8+ cells. Newly diagnosed patients and complete responders had comparable diversity at baseline.

Using immunoSEQ multiplex PCR, the repertoire was profiled, and TCRdb retains in-frame clones only, with some absent. Among tens of thousands of clones listed, roughly 87% were seen once. To note about this clone: The target antigen is unknown.

V lost 5 bases to trimming and J lost 1 base, with 19 bases between them. This CDR3 has 17 amino acids. From germline, CDR1 is MNHEY and CDR2 SMNVEV (reference sequence). The rearrangement joins TRBV27 to TRBJ2-3; either TRBD1 or TRBD2 may fit D (5 bases each). The TCR sequence derives from a human donor with classical Hodgkin lymphoma. The material was peripheral blood mononuclear cells (PBMCs), obtained before the second cycle of nivolumab. In DNA form, the CDR3 reads TGTGCCAGCAGTCTCCGCCGAGGGGTAGGGGGCACAGATACGCAGTATTTT. This codes for CASSLRRGVGGTDTQYF.